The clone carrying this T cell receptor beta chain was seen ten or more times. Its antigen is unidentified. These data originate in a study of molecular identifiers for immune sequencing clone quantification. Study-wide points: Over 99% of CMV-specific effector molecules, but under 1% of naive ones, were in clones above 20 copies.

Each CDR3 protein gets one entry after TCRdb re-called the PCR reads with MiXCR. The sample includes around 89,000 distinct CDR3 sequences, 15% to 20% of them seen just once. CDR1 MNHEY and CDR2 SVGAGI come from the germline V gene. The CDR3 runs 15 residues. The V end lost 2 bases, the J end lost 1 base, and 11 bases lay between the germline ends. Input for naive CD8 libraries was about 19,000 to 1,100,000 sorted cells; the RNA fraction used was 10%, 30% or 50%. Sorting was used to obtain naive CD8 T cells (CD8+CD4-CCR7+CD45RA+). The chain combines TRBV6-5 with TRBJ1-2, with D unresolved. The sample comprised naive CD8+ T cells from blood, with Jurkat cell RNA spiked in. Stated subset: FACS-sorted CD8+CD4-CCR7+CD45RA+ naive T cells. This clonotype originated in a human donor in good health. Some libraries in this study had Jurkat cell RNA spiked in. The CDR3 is CASSYEAGLNYGYTF. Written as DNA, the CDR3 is TGTGCCAGCAGTTACGAAGCCGGCCTTAACTATGGCTACACCTTC.